This T cell receptor beta chain was captured in a study of blood T cells in healthy people across ages. CDR1 and CDR2 (germline): DFQATT, SNEGSKA (reference sequence). V was clipped by 6 bases and J by 7 bases; unmatched bases: 15. CDR3 size: 15 residues. Next came a second PCR, run for 7 to 11 cycles, which used a sample-barcoded 5' primer along with a J-beta primer mix. One entry per CDR3 protein results from TCRdb running MiXCR on the 5' RACE reads. The data show over 600,000 distinct CDR3 sequences, about half seen once. This clonotype was recorded a few times. Sequencing was performed on blood. The chain uses TRBV20-1 and TRBJ2-5; 9 bases agree with TRBD2. The TCR comes from a man aged 80 or over in good health. CDR3 sequence (DNA): TGCAGTGCCCTCCGCTGGGCGGGAGGGTCTTTGACCCAGTACTTC. It yields the protein CSALRWAGGSLTQYF.